This paragraph covers one T cell receptor (beta chain) sequence. What it binds is unknown. This sample is part of a study of PD-1 blockade in classical Hodgkin lymphoma. Findings and limits, study-wide: Partial responders and progressors had significantly lower baseline TCR diversity. After ASCT, patients who started nivolumab under 1 year later were excluded. Researchers reported that CD4+ TCR diversity, though not CD8+, rose significantly by C4D1.

The germline V and J ends were trimmed by 2 bases and 3 bases, with 6 bases remaining between them. This CDR3 region has 13 residues. From germline, CDR1 is SEHNR and CDR2 FQNEAQ (reference sequence). Each patient experienced a relapse that followed autologous stem cell transplantation, and brentuximab vedotin exposure varied. The data were produced by immunoSEQ multiplex PCR, yet TCRdb's version contains in-frame clones alone and is incomplete. The sample shows some 41,000 clones, approximately 90% of them seen only once. This clonotype was obtained from a human donor with classical Hodgkin lymphoma. The specimen comprised peripheral blood mononuclear cells (PBMCs), sampled before the second cycle of nivolumab. This chain joins TRBV7-9 and TRBJ2-3; D is unclear. The CDR3 region has the DNA TGTGCCAGCAGCTTATTCCAGACAGATACGCAGTATTTT. Translated, it gives CASSLFQTDTQYF.